The 29 T cell receptor beta chains given below trace back to one sample, sequenced in a study of T cell repertoires in cytomegalovirus infection. Each CDR3 protein is one row after TCRdb ran MiXCR on the reads. The sample has 100,000 or so distinct CDR3 sequences; roughly a quarter are singletons. Sequenced input: CD8+ T cells from PBMCs. These receptors were collected from a human donor in good health (CMV status not recorded). Some clones in this sample may be carry-over from other donors' samples.

This clonotype has a single count. V is TRBV19 and J is TRBJ2-7; TRBD1 aligns across 8 bases. Looked up from germline, CDR1 is LNHDA and CDR2 is SQIVND (reference sequence). With V trimmed by 7 bases and J by 5 bases, 10 bases remained unmatched. The CDR3 has 14 amino acids. The CDR3 nucleotides read TGTGCCAGTAAAATACAGGGGGGTCCCCACGAGCAGTACTTC. It yields the protein CASKIQGGPHEQYF.

This clonotype has just a few counts. The rearrangement links TRBV19 to TRBJ2-3, with no clear D. V lost 3 bases, J lost 2 bases, and 9 bases lay in between. Germline assignment: CDR1 LNHDA and CDR2 SQIVND (reference sequence). The CDR3 length is 14 residues. The CDR3 loop is CASSIRLHTDTQYF. The CDR3 bases are TGTGCCAGTAGTATTAGGCTACACACAGATACGCAGTATTTT. Drawing the rest from reference TRBV19 and TRBJ2-3, the complete variable domain is DGGITQSPKYLFRKEGQNVTLSCEQNLNHDAMYWYRQDPGQGLRLIYYSQIVNDFQKGDIAEGYSVSREKKESFPLTVTSAQKNPTAFYLCASSIRLHTDTQYFGPGTRLTVL.

The chain recombines TRBV28 with TRBJ2-3, with D perhaps matching TRBD1 (6 bases). The CDR3 has 15 residues. V lost 6 bases to trimming and J lost 0 bases, with 13 bases between them. The germline V gene has CDR1 MDHEN and CDR2 SYDVKM. In DNA form, the CDR3 reads TGTGCCAGCAGAAAGGGGGATACGAGCACAGATACGCAGTATTTT. Protein sequence: CASRKGDTSTDTQYF.

The V and J genes are TRBV7-2 and TRBJ1-4; 8 positions agree with TRBD1. Per germline, CDR1 SGHTA and CDR2 FQGNSA. V lost 1 base, J lost 5 bases, and 3 bases stayed unmatched. The length of the CDR3 is 15 residues. The CDR3 here is CASSLEDRVNEKLFF. CDR3 coding DNA: TGTGCCAGCAGCTTAGAGGACAGGGTCAATGAAAAACTGTTTTTT.

J is TRBJ2-7 and V is TRBV5-5; 8 bases are shared with TRBD2. The CDR3 runs 16 residues. Germline CDR1 is SGHKS and CDR2 is YYEKEE (reference sequence). With V trimmed by 1 base and J by 3 bases, 9 bases remained unmatched. The DNA for the CDR3 is TGTGCCAGCAGCTTGTCGCCCGGGGGGGTTCTCTACGAGCAGTACTTC. It yields the protein CASSLSPGGVLYEQYF.

This clonotype is labeled medium-sized. The chain links TRBV5-1 to TRBJ2-5; 7 bases align to TRBD1. Per germline, CDR1 SGHRS and CDR2 YFSETQ. CDR3 size: 19 residues. The ends lost 0 bases at V and 2 bases at J; junction bases unmatched: 16. For the CDR3, the DNA is TGCGCCAGCAGCTTGGCAACCTCCTCGACAGGGTCGGGACAAGAGACCCAGTACTTC. Its protein is CASSLATSSTGSGQETQYF.

This chain links TRBV19 with TRBJ2-7, with D possibly matching TRBD1 (6 bases). CDR3 length: 14 amino acids. Per the germline V gene, CDR1 is LNHDA and CDR2 is SQIVND (reference sequence). V dropped 10 bases and J dropped 0 bases, with 16 bases sitting between them. CDR3 protein: CATLAGAPSYEQYF. DNA for the CDR3: TGTGCCACCTTGGCAGGGGCCCCCTCCTACGAGCAGTACTTC.

This clonotype was seen many times. CDR3 region: CASTTLAGGPSQLFF. DNA for the CDR3: TGCGCCAGCACCACTCTAGCGGGGGGCCCGAGTCAGCTGTTTTTT. V is TRBV4-3 and J is TRBJ2-2; 11 bases are a match to TRBD2. Unmatched junction bases numbered 13, after V lost 7 bases and J lost 12 bases. Germline loops: CDR1 LGHNA, CDR2 YSLEER. The CDR3 length is 15 residues.

This clonotype was observed a handful of times. The V call is TRBV6-2 or TRBV6-3, the J call TRBJ2-7, with 7 bases identical to TRBD1. The V and J ends lost 4 bases and 4 bases, in that order; junction bases with no gene match: 7. CDR1 is MNHEY, CDR2 SVGEGT, per germline. The CDR3 runs to 14 residues. CDR3 loop: CASSSWDSTYEQYF. The CDR3, as DNA: TGTGCCAGCAGTTCCTGGGACAGCACATACGAGCAGTACTTC.

This sequence joins TRBV4-3 and TRBJ2-7; TRBD2 agrees at 10 bases. The trim removed 0 bases at V and 0 bases at J, leaving 8 bases unmatched. Germline CDR1 LGHNA, CDR2 YSLEER. This CDR3 has 18 residues. For the CDR3, the DNA is TGCGCCAGCAGCCAAGATAAGCTAGCGGGGGCCAACTCCTACGAGCAGTACTTC. Its protein product is CASSQDKLAGANSYEQYF.

The V call is TRBV9, the J call TRBJ2-1, with D unclear. The CDR3 runs 12 residues. The germline V gene encodes CDR1 SGDLS and CDR2 YYNGEE. V lost 0 bases to trimming and J lost 9 bases, with 7 bases between them. The CDR3 coding sequence is TGTGCCAGCAGCGTAGGCGGTTCTGAGCAGTTCTTC. Amino acid sequence: CASSVGGSEQFF.

This clonotype was seen repeatedly, ten times or more. The chain carries TRBV11-2 and TRBJ1-1, with D perhaps matching TRBD1 (5 bases). The CDR3 is made up of 15 amino acids. Trimming pared 0 bases from V and 0 bases from J, leaving 8 bases between. Germline values: CDR1 SGHAT, CDR2 FQNNGV. The CDR3 sequence: CASSLDTDMNTEAFF. DNA for the CDR3: TGTGCCAGCAGCTTAGATACGGACATGAACACTGAAGCTTTCTTT.

The CDR3 DNA sequence: TGTGCCACCAGCAGGCCCGGACAGATTGAAGCTTTCTTT. This translates into CATSRPGQIEAFF. The genes are TRBV15 and TRBJ1-1; possible D gene TRBD1, 6 bases. V was cut by 3 bases and J by 7 bases, with 12 bases left in between. Germline V gene lookup returns CDR1 LNHNV and CDR2 YYDKDF (reference sequence). This CDR3 has 13 residues.

The chain uses TRBV20-1 and TRBJ2-7; 7 nucleotides agree with TRBD2. J was trimmed by 2 bases and V by 1 base; bases with no gene match: 8. The V gene's germline CDR1 is DFQATT and CDR2 SNEGSKA (reference sequence). This CDR3 is 15 amino acids long. CDR3 sequence (DNA): TGCAGTGCTAGAGTGGGGGGGACGGCCACCTACGAGCAGTACTTC. This sequence encodes CSARVGGTATYEQYF.

This clonotype was observed a few times. The CDR3 is CASSEFLDVETQYF. The CDR3 DNA reads as TGTGCCAGCAGTGAGTTTTTGGATGTGGAGACCCAGTACTTC. The genes are TRBV6-1 and TRBJ2-5; D remains unclear. V gave up 3 bases and J gave up 5 bases, with 13 bases separating them. The CDR3 loop spans 14 amino acids. The germline V gene has CDR1 MNHNS and CDR2 SASEGT.

The V call is TRBV20-1, the J call TRBJ2-5, with a weak D call TRBD2 (7 bases). Trimming stripped 0 bases from V and 2 bases from J, with 16 bases between. The CDR3 runs to 16 residues. Germline V lookup: CDR1 DFQATT, CDR2 SNEGSKA (reference sequence). The CDR3 nucleotides are TGCAGTGCTAGAGATGTACATAGGGGGGGACAAGAGACCCAGTACTTC. Its protein product is CSARDVHRGGQETQYF.

This clonotype has a count of ten or more. This chain links TRBV7-9 with TRBJ1-4; D is undetermined. Germline CDR1 SEHNR, CDR2 FQNEAQ (reference sequence). V was pared by 5 bases and J by 6 bases, with 19 bases between. The CDR3 contains 16 residues. DNA for the CDR3: TGTGCCAGCAGCCAGAATAGGGCAGGAAGCTATGAAAAACTGTTTTTT. It is translated as CASSQNRAGSYEKLFF.

The J gene is TRBJ2-3, the V gene TRBV7-2, with 9 bases matching TRBD2. V shed 6 bases and J 0 bases; nucleotides not matched to a gene: 7. The length of the CDR3 is 16 residues. Germline loops: CDR1 SGHTA, CDR2 FQGNSA. As DNA, the CDR3 is TGTGCCAGCAGAATCCTAGCGGGACCTAGCACAGATACGCAGTATTTT. Translation: CASRILAGPSTDTQYF.

This chain joins TRBV20-1 and TRBJ1-1, with D tentatively TRBD1 (5 bases). The CDR3 extends over 14 amino acids. Germline V gene data show CDR1 as DFQATT and CDR2 as SNEGSKA (reference sequence). V lost 5 bases, J lost 0 bases, and 13 bases lay in between. The CDR3: CSAGEDTMNTEAFF. CDR3 in DNA: TGCAGTGCTGGGGAGGACACAATGAACACTGAAGCTTTCTTT.

This clonotype was observed at least ten times. The chain joins TRBV27 to TRBJ2-7; D gene uncertain. The V and J ends lost 3 bases and 7 bases respectively, with 13 bases between them. There are 13 residues in the CDR3. CDR1 is MNHEY, CDR2 SMNVEV, per germline (reference sequence). Here the CDR3 reads CASSLNTVREQYF. CDR3 coding DNA: TGTGCCAGCAGTTTGAACACCGTGAGGGAGCAGTACTTC.

This clonotype was observed a handful of times. The gene calls are TRBV6-4 and TRBJ2-1; 12 nucleotides agree with TRBD2. The CDR3 has 16 residues. Germline lookup yields CDR1 MRHNA and CDR2 SNTAGT. The V gene end was trimmed by 0 bases and the J gene end by 6 bases; junction bases not matched to a gene: 3. This CDR3 reads CASSDSGLAGINEQFF. The DNA for the CDR3 is TGTGCCAGCAGTGACTCGGGACTAGCGGGTATCAATGAGCAGTTCTTC.

This clonotype was seen a handful of times. The chain uses TRBV5-6 and TRBJ1-1; D unclear. V lost 7 bases, J lost 3 bases, and 10 bases lay in between. CDR1 is SGHDT, CDR2 YYEEEE, per germline. This CDR3 contains 12 residues. Here the CDR3 reads CASSLAYTEAFF. CDR3 bases: TGTGCCAGCTCACTGGCGTACACTGAAGCTTTCTTT.

This clonotype has more than one count but fewer than ten. The chain combines TRBV4-3 with TRBJ2-7; TRBD2 aligns across 10 bases. With 1 base clipped from V and 1 base from J, the junction kept 4 bases outside the gene matches. The CDR3 is made up of 16 amino acids. Germline CDR1 reads LGHNA; CDR2 reads YSLEER. CDR3 sequence: CASSQGLAGASYEQYF. In DNA, the CDR3 is TGCGCCAGCAGCCAAGGACTAGCGGGTGCTTCCTACGAGCAGTACTTC.

This clonotype has ten or more counts. V and J are TRBV7-8 and TRBJ1-5; no firm D call. The CDR3 is made up of 16 amino acids. V was clipped by 1 base and J by 9 bases, with 19 bases between them. CDR1 is SGHVS, CDR2 FQNEAQ, per germline. The CDR3 loop reads CASSLGREGPTRPQHF. The CDR3 region has the DNA TGTGCCAGCAGCTTAGGGCGGGAGGGCCCAACAAGGCCCCAGCATTTT.

This clonotype was observed many times. The chain recombines TRBV28 with TRBJ2-7; no firm D call. Germline V CDR1 and CDR2: MDHEN, SYDVKM. The V end was cut by 5 bases, the J end by 0 bases, with 5 bases between. CDR3 length equals 12 residues. The CDR3 loop reads CASSPDSYEQYF. CDR3 DNA sequence: TGTGCCAGCAGTCCCGACTCCTACGAGCAGTACTTC. Together with reference TRBV28 and TRBJ2-7, the CDR3 gives the full variable domain: DVKVTQSSRYLVKRTGEKVFLECVQDMDHENMFWYRQDPGLGLRLIYFSYDVKMKEKGDIPEGYSVSREKKERFSLILESASTNQTSMYLCASSPDSYEQYFGPGTRLTVT.

This clonotype was seen only a few times. The rearrangement uses TRBV29-1 and TRBJ2-1; TRBD1 is a possible D gene (6 bases). CDR1 is SQVTM, CDR2 ANQGSEA, per germline. This CDR3 has 14 amino acids. The V and J ends lost 0 bases and 7 bases respectively, with 13 bases between them. CDR3 residues: CSVEDLQGSNEQFF. The CDR3 DNA sequence: TGCAGCGTTGAAGATCTTCAGGGGTCTAATGAGCAGTTCTTC.

This chain uses TRBV18 with TRBJ2-7; 11 nucleotides agree with TRBD2. Trimming at V came to 3 bases and at J to 3 bases, leaving 10 bases not matched to a gene. The CDR3 has 17 amino acids. The germline gives CDR1 KGHSH, CDR2 LQKENI. The CDR3 DNA sequence: TGTGCCAGCTCACCGGGACTAGCGGCCAAAACCTACTACGAGCAGTACTTC. This codes for CASSPGLAAKTYYEQYF.

The V and J genes are TRBV29-1 and TRBJ2-6; TRBD1 matches at 12 bases. The CDR3 sequence is 16 residues long. V shed 4 bases, J shed 2 bases, and the junction held 3 bases outside the gene matches. Germline lookup yields CDR1 SQVTM and CDR2 ANQGSEA. As DNA, the CDR3 is TGCAGCGTTGCGGGACAGGGGGCGGCTGGGGCCAACGTCCTGACTTTC. Protein sequence: CSVAGQGAAGANVLTF.

In its sample, this clonotype was seen many times. The chain combines TRBV6-6 with TRBJ1-2, with D possibly being TRBD1 (6 bases). The CDR3 loop spans 14 amino acids. The germline V and J ends were trimmed by 2 bases and 2 bases, with 9 bases remaining between them. Germline lookup yields CDR1 MNHNY and CDR2 SVGAGI (reference sequence). CDR3 nucleotide sequence: TGTGCCAGCAGTTACGGGACACAAAACTATGGCTACACCTTC. Translation gives CASSYGTQNYGYTF.